This T cell receptor (beta chain) was identified in a study of molecular identifiers for immune sequencing clone quantification. The overall study: The replicates split RNA from approximately 20,000 or 100,000 naive CD8 cells five ways and sequenced four. Study-level results: In naive cells, clones above 20 RNA copies held under 1% of molecules, whereas in effector cells they held over 98%.

Naive CD8 T cells were sorted as CD8+CD4-CCR7+CD45RA+. There are many counts of this clonotype. The antigen remains unidentified. This CDR3 spans 15 amino acids. Germline CDR1 is SGHTA and CDR2 is FQGNSA. The V and J ends lost 5 bases and 1 base, in that order; junction bases with no gene match: 4. TCRdb re-called the PCR reads through MiXCR, storing one row per CDR3 protein. The sample shows 37,000 or so distinct CDR3 sequences, about 18% of them seen only once. The sequence was collected from a human donor in good health. Some libraries in this study had Jurkat cell RNA spiked in. V gene TRBV7-2 combines with J gene TRBJ2-1, with 8 bases matching TRBD1. The sample taken for sequencing was naive CD8+ T cells from blood, with Jurkat cell RNA spiked in. Subset denoted: FACS-sorted CD8+CD4-CCR7+CD45RA+ naive T cells. CDR3 nucleotide sequence: TGTGCCAGCAGCCCAAGGGACAGGTCCTACAATGAGCAGTTCTTC. Translating it yields CASSPRDRSYNEQFF.